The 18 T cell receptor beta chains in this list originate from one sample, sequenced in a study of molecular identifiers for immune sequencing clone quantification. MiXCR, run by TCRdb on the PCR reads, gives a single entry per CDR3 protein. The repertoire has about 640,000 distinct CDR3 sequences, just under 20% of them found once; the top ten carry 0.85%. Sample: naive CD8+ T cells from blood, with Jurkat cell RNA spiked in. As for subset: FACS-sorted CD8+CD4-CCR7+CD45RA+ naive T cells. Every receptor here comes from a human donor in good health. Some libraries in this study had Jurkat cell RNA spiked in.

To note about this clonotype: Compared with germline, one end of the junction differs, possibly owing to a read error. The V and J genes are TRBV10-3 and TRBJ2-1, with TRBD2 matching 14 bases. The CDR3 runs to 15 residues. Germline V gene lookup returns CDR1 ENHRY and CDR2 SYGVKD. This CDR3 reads CDIGQTSGGGNEQFF. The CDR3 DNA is TGTGACATCGGCCAGACTAGCGGGGGGGGAAATGAGCAGTTCTTC.

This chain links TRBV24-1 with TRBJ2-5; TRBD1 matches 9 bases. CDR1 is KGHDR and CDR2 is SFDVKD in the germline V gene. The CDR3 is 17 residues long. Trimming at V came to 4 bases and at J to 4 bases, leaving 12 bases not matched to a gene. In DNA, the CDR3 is TGTGCCACCAGTGAGTCCGGACAGGGGATGTTAGGAGAGACCCAGTACTTC. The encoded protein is CATSESGQGMLGETQYF.

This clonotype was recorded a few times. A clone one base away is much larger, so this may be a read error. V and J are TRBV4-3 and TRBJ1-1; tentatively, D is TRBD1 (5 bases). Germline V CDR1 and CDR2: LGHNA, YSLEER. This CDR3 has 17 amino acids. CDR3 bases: TGCGCCAGCAGCCAAGAAACCCCGACGGGGACGAACACTGAAGCTCTCTTT. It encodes CASSQETPTGTNTEALF.

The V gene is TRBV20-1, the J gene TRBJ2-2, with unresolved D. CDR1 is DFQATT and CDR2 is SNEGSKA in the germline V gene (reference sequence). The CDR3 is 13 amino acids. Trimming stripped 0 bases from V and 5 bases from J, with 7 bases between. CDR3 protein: CSARDPSTGELFF. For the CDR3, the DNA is TGCAGTGCTAGAGATCCGTCGACCGGGGAGCTGTTTTTT.

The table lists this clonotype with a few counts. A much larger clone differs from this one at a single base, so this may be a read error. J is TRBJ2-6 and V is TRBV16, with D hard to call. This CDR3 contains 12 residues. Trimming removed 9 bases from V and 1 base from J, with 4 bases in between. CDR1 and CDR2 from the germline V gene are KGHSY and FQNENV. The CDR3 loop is CASKSGANVLTF. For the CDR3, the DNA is TGTGCCAGTAAGTCTGGGGCCAACGTCCTGACTTTC.

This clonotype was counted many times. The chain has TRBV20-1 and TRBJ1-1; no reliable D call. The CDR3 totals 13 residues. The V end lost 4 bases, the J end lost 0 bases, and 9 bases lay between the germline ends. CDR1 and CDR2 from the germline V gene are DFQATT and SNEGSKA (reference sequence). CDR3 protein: CSAKQMMNTEAFF. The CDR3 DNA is TGCAGTGCTAAACAGATGATGAACACTGAAGCTTTCTTT.

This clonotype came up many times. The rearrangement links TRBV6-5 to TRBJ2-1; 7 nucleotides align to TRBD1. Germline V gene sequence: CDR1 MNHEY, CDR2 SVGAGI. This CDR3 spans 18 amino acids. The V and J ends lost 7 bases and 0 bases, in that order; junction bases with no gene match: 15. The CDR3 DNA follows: TGTGCCAGCAACACAGGGGCGCTGGCCTCGGCCTCCTACAATGAGCAGTTCTTC. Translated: CASNTGALASASYNEQFF.

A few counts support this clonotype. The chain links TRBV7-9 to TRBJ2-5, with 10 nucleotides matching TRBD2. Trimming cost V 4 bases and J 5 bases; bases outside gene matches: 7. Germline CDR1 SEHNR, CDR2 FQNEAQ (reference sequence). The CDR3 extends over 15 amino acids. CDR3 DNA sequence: TGTGCCAGCAGCTCAGCTAGCGGGAGTTGGGAGACCCAGTACTTC. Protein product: CASSSASGSWETQYF.

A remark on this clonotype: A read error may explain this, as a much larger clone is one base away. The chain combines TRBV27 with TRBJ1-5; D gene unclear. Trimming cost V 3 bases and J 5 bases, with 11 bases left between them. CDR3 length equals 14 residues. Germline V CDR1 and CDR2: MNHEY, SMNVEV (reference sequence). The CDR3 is CASSFVGRYQPQHF. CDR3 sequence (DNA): TGTGCCAGCAGTTTCGTTGGGAGATATCAGCCCCAGCATTTT.

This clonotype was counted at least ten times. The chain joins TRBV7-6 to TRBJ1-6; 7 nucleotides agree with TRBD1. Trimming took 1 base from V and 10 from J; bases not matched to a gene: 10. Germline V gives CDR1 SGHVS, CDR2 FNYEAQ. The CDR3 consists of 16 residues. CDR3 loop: CASSLGNRGLGSPLHF. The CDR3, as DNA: TGTGCCAGCAGCTTAGGGAACAGGGGATTGGGGTCACCCCTCCACTTT.

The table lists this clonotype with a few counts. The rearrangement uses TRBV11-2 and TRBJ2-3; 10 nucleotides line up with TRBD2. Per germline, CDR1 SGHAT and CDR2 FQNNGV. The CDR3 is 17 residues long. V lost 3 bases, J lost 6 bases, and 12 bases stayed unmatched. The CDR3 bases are TGTGCCAGCAGCTTCCAAGCGGGGGGGCCCTTTAGTGATACGCAGTATTTT. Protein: CASSFQAGGPFSDTQYF.

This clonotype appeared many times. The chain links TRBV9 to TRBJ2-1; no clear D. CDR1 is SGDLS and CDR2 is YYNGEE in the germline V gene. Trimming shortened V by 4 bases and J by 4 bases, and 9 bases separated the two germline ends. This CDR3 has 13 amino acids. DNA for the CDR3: TGTGCCAGCAGCCAGGACCAATACAATGAGCAGTTCTTC. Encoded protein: CASSQDQYNEQFF.

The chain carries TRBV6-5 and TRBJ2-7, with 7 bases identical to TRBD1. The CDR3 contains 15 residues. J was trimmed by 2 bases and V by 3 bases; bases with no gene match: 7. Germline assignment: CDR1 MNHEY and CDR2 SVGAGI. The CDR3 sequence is CASSYDGTDPYEQYF. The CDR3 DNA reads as TGTGCCAGCAGTTATGATGGGACAGATCCCTACGAGCAGTACTTC.

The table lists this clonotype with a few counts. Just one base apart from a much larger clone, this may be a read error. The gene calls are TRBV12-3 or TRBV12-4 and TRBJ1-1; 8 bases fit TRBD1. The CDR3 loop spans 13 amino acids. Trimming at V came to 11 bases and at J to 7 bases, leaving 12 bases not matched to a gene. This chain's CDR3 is CAGILQGGIEAFF. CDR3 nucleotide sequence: TGTGCCGGCATACTACAGGGGGGGATTGAAGCTTTCTTT.

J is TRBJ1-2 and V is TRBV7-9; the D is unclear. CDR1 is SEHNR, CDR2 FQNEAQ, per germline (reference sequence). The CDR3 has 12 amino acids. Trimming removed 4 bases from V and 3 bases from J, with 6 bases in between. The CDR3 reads CASSSRDYGYTF. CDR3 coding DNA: TGTGCCAGCAGCTCAAGGGACTATGGCTACACCTTC.

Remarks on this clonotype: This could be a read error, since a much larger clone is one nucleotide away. For the CDR3, the DNA is TGCAGCGTGGGACATCCCAGGACAGGTTTTTATCACTTC. Translation gives CSVGHPRTGFYHF. The gene calls are TRBV29-1 and TRBJ2-5; 7 bases match TRBD1. CDR3 length: 13 amino acids. Germline V gene data show CDR1 as SQVTM and CDR2 as ANQGSEA. The complete variable domain, with remaining parts taken from reference TRBV29-1 and TRBJ2-5, reads SAVISQKPSRDICQRGTSLTIQCQVDSQVTMMFWYRQQPGQSLTLIATANQGSEATYESGFVIDKFPISRPNLTFSTLTVSNMSPEDSSIYLCSVGHPRTGFYHFGPGTRLLVL.

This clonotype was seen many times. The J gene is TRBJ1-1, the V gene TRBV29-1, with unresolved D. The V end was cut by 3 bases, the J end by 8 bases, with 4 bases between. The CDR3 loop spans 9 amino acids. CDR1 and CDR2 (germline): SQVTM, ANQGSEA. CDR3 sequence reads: CSVEREAFF. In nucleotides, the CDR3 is TGCAGCGTTGAGAGGGAAGCTTTCTTT.

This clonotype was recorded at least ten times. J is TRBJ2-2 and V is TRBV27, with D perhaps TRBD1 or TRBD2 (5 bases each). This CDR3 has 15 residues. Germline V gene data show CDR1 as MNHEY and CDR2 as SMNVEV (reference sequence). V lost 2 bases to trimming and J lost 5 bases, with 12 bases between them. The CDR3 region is CASSLEGRLTGELFF. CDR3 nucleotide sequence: TGTGCCAGCAGTTTAGAGGGGCGGTTGACCGGGGAGCTGTTTTTT.